This paragraph covers one T cell receptor (beta chain) sequence. TCRdb reprocessed the RT-PCR reads with MiXCR, giving one entry per CDR3 protein. The sample yields about 680,000 distinct CDR3 sequences, 14% seen once. The sequence was collected from a female donor in good health, serving as a healthy control. The sample taken for sequencing was memory CD4+ T cells from blood.

CDR3 bases: TGTGCCACCAGTAGCCAGGGATGGGCAGATACGCAGTATTTT. This encodes CATSSQGWADTQYF. This chain links TRBV24-1 with TRBJ2-3, with a possible D match to TRBD1 (5 bases). The CDR3 loop spans 14 amino acids. The V end lost 6 bases, the J end lost 4 bases, and 13 bases lay between the germline ends. Germline CDR1 is KGHDR and CDR2 is SFDVKD.